One T cell receptor (beta chain) is described in this entry. This specimen belongs to a study of PD-L1 blockade in urothelial cancer. Study at large: When patients started atezolizumab around 2014, it was given at 1,200 mg intravenously every 3 weeks. Male sex and bladder-origin urothelial cancer were recorded for about 85% of the roughly 30 patients.

Germline V gives CDR1 SGHRS, CDR2 YFSETQ. This CDR3 has 13 residues. Germline trimming cut 4 bases from V and 4 bases from J; bases unmatched to any gene: 3. The time point: peripheral blood 6 weeks after treatment start. Assay used: immunoSEQ multiplex PCR; TCRdb lists only in-frame clones, some missing. Among around 93,000 clones listed, 70% to 90% were seen once. The sample in question was PBMCs, obtained around atezolizumab (anti-PD-L1) treatment. The receptor's source is a man between 65 and 85 years old with urothelial cancer. V and J are TRBV5-1 and TRBJ2-7, with TRBD1 identical over 9 bases. CDR3 residues: CASSTGGQYEQYF. The CDR3 DNA reads as TGCGCCAGCAGCACAGGGGGCCAATACGAGCAGTACTTC.